This T cell receptor beta chain was recovered during a study of T cell responses to AZD1222 COVID-19 vaccine. Study results and limitations: With dominance at 160-218 and 743-854, vaccine-associated CD4 TCRs spanned spike.

With regard to this clone: The antigen remains unidentified.

Clones were sequenced by immunoSEQ multiplex PCR, and TCRdb holds only the in-frame ones, with some missing. The table includes about 120,000 clones, 80% to 90% detected once. V was shortened by 4 bases and J by 5 bases, with 14 bases between the two germline ends. Germline-derived CDR1 and CDR2 are KGHSH and LQKENI. The CDR3 is 14 residues long. Sequences were derived from peripheral blood, sampled on day 0 of AZD1222 vaccination. This receptor was taken from an adult in good health. The chain employs TRBV18 and TRBJ1-2, with D unclear. The CDR3 bases are TGTGCCAGCTCACGCGAACAGTTTGGGTATGGCTACACCTTC. The encoded protein is CASSREQFGYGYTF.